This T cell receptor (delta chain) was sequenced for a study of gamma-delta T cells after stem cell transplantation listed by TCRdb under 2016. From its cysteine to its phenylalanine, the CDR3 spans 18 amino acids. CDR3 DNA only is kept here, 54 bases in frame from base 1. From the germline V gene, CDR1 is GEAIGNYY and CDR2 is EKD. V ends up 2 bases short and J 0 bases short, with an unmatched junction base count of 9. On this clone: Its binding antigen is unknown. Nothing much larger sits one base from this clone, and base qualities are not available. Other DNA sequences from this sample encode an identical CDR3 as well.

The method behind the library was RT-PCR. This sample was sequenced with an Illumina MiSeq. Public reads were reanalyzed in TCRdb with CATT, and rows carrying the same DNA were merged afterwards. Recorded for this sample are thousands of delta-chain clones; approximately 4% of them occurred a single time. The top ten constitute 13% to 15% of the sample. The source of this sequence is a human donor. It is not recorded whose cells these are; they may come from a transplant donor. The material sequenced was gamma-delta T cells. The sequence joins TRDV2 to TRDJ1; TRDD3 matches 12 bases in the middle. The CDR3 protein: CACDSLLGDTRYTDKLIF. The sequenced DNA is TGTGCCTGTGACAGCTTACTGGGGGATACCCGGTACACCGATAAACTCATCTTT.